The 28 T cell receptor beta chains given below trace back to one sample, sequenced in a study of blood T cell repertoires in COVID-19. Some clones are missing from TCRdb's copy, which holds only in-frame ones; the method was immunoSEQ multiplex PCR. The sample yields about 42,000 clones, roughly 80% seen once. The sequenced material came from peripheral blood. The source is a woman between 65 and 79 years old with acute or convalescent COVID-19.

The chain recombines TRBV11-2 with TRBJ1-5; a possible D gene is TRBD1 (6 bases). This CDR3 has 14 amino acids. V lost 5 bases and J lost 5, with 13 bases in between. From germline, CDR1 is SGHAT and CDR2 FQNNGV. The CDR3 DNA sequence: TGTGCCAGCAGCGATAGGACAGAGTATCAGCCCCAGCATTTT. Translating gives CASSDRTEYQPQHF.

The rearrangement uses TRBV19 and TRBJ1-2; possibly TRBD1 for D (5 bases). The CDR3 consists of 14 residues. Germline CDR1 and CDR2: LNHDA and SQIVND (reference sequence). Trimming left V 2 bases short and J 6 bases short, with 13 bases between. CDR3 DNA: TGTGCCAGTAGTATAACTCAGGGTCGGGATGGCTACACCTTC. Amino acid sequence: CASSITQGRDGYTF.

V and J are TRBV2 and TRBJ1-6; D gene ambiguous. Germline lookup yields CDR1 SNHLY and CDR2 FYNNEI. The length of the CDR3 is 14 residues. The V end was cut by 8 bases, the J end by 4 bases, with 12 bases between. CDR3: CASGKANYNSPLHF. In DNA, the CDR3 is TGTGCCAGCGGTAAAGCCAATTATAATTCACCCCTCCACTTT.

The chain links TRBV5-1 to TRBJ1-2; D might be TRBD1 (5 bases). Trimming left V 4 bases short and J 4 bases short, with 17 bases between. The V gene's germline CDR1 is SGHRS and CDR2 YFSETQ. The CDR3 consists of 15 residues. The chain's CDR3 is CASSPPPPGGYGYTF. In DNA, the CDR3 is TGCGCCAGCAGCCCGCCCCCGCCCGGGGGCTATGGCTACACCTTC.

This chain joins TRBV4-3 and TRBJ2-3, with D possibly TRBD1 on 6 matching bases. This CDR3 has 14 amino acids. Germline V CDR1 and CDR2: LGHNA, YSLEER. The ends were cut back, 1 base at V and 8 bases at J, with 13 bases in the middle. For the CDR3, the DNA is TGCGCCAGCAGCCAAGGGGCAGGGGCCGGTACGCAGTATTTT. The encoded protein is CASSQGAGAGTQYF.

The genes are TRBV5-8 and TRBJ2-7, with 12 nucleotides matching TRBD1. CDR1 and CDR2 from the germline V gene are SGHTS and YDEGEE. V shed 0 bases, J shed 6 bases, and the junction held 7 bases outside the gene matches. The CDR3 spans 16 residues. DNA of the CDR3: TGTGCCAGCAGCTTGGTTTTTGGGACAGGGGGCCTCGAGCAGTACTTC. Translating gives CASSLVFGTGGLEQYF.

This clone occurred once. This rearrangement joins TRBV28 to TRBJ1-5; D is perhaps TRBD1 (5 bases). CDR1 MDHEN and CDR2 SYDVKM come from the germline V gene. V lost 5 bases and J lost 6, with 8 bases in between. The CDR3 contains 12 residues. In nucleotides, the CDR3 is TGTGCCAGCAGTCTCCAGGGTCAGCCCCAGCATTTT. This codes for CASSLQGQPQHF.

The chain employs TRBV6-6 and TRBJ1-2; no clear D. Looked up from germline, CDR1 is MNHNY and CDR2 is SVGAGI (reference sequence). Trimming removed 5 bases at V and 8 bases at J, with 9 bases between. This CDR3 has 11 amino acids. In DNA, the CDR3 is TGTGCCAGCAGTCAACAGATCGGCTACACCTTC. This encodes CASSQQIGYTF.

A few counts support this clone. This rearrangement joins TRBV28 to TRBJ1-5, with 10 bases matching TRBD1. Trimming cost V 3 bases and J 4 bases; bases outside gene matches: 3. The CDR3 loop spans 15 amino acids. Germline loops: CDR1 MDHEN, CDR2 SYDVKM. For the CDR3, the DNA is TGTGCCAGCAGTTTCCCGGGACAGGGGAATCAGCCCCAGCATTTT. This sequence encodes CASSFPGQGNQPQHF.

The chain has TRBV19 and TRBJ1-5; tentative D call: TRBD1 (5 bases). The CDR3 consists of 15 residues. V was shortened by 10 bases and J by 6 bases, with 22 bases between the two germline ends. Germline CDR1 is LNHDA and CDR2 is SQIVND (reference sequence). Here the CDR3 DNA reads TGTGCCACCCACGAATTACAGGCGGGAGGTCAGCCCCAGCATTTT. Protein: CATHELQAGGQPQHF.

The rearrangement joins TRBV4-2 to TRBJ2-2; a weak D match, TRBD2 (5 bases). The germline gives CDR1 LGHNA, CDR2 YNFKEQ. The CDR3 is made up of 18 amino acids. V gave up 0 bases and J gave up 3 bases, with 17 bases separating them. The CDR3 DNA is TGTGCCAGCAGCCAAGATAGAAGGCTTGGCGGGTACACCGGGGAGCTGTTTTTT. Translation gives CASSQDRRLGGYTGELFF.

This clone appeared a single time. The chain carries TRBV4-3 and TRBJ2-7; tentative D call: TRBD2 (7 bases). This CDR3 spans 18 amino acids. The germline gives CDR1 LGHNA, CDR2 YSLEER. V was pared by 1 base and J by 3 bases, with 22 bases between. CDR3 residues: CASSQAGAGAPTDYEQYF. Written as DNA, the CDR3 is TGCGCCAGCAGCCAAGCGGGGGCGGGGGCCCCGACCGACTACGAGCAGTACTTC.

This sequence joins TRBV7-3 and TRBJ2-5, with 7 nucleotides matching TRBD2. V was clipped by 0 bases and J by 2 bases; unmatched bases: 6. Germline V gene sequence: CDR1 SGHTA, CDR2 FQGTGA. This CDR3 is built from 16 residues. CDR3 residues: CASSLTPSGAQETQYF. The CDR3 DNA reads as TGTGCCAGCAGCTTAACCCCTAGCGGTGCACAAGAGACCCAGTACTTC. Looking up the rest from reference TRBV7-3 and TRBJ2-5 gives the full variable domain: GAGVSQTPSNKVTEKGKYVELRCDPISGHTALYWYRQSLGQGPEFLIYFQGTGAADDSGLPNDRFFAVRPEGSVSTLKIQRTERGDSAVYLCASSLTPSGAQETQYFGPGTRLLVL.

Concerning this clone: The junction departs from germline at one end; a sequencing error may be responsible. In the same sample, other DNA sequences code for this CDR3. The chain combines TRBV7-8 with TRBJ1-5, with no clear D. Germline loops: CDR1 SGHVS, CDR2 FQNEAQ. There are 14 residues in the CDR3. The CDR3 loop reads CASSLGSGNQPQHF. DNA for the CDR3: TGCGCCAGCAGCTTAGGGTCCGGGAATCAGCCCCAGCATTTT.

V is TRBV11-2 and J is TRBJ2-4, with TRBD2 matching 10 bases. CDR1 is SGHAT and CDR2 is FQNNGV in the germline V gene. This CDR3 has 13 residues. V shed 3 bases and J 7 bases; nucleotides not matched to a gene: 0. CDR3 in DNA: TGTGCCAGCAGCTTGGGACTAGCGAACATTCAGTACTTC. This encodes CASSLGLANIQYF. The variable domain in full, completed from reference TRBV11-2 and TRBJ2-4, reads EAGVAQSPRYKIIEKRQSVAFWCNPISGHATLYWYQQILGQGPKLLIQFQNNGVVDDSQLPKDRFSAERLKGVDSTLKIQPAKLEDSAVYLCASSLGLANIQYFGAGTRLSVL.

V and J are TRBV18 and TRBJ1-1; 7 bases align to TRBD1. This CDR3 comprises 18 residues. Germline trimming cut 5 bases from V and 0 bases from J; bases unmatched to any gene: 15. Germline V CDR1 and CDR2: KGHSH, LQKENI. CDR3 amino acids: CASSSIHLTDRMNTEAFF. In nucleotides, the CDR3 is TGTGCCAGCTCATCAATTCACCTTACGGACAGGATGAACACTGAAGCTTTCTTT. The full variable domain, in which reference TRBV18 and TRBJ1-1 provide the parts outside the CDR3, is NAGVMQNPRHLVRRRGQEARLRCSPMKGHSHVYWYRQLPEEGLKFMVYLQKENIIDESGMPKERFSAEFPKEGPSILRIQQVVRGDSAAYFCASSSIHLTDRMNTEAFFGQGTRLTVV.

This chain joins TRBV5-1 and TRBJ1-2; 7 positions agree with TRBD1. CDR1 is SGHRS, CDR2 YFSETQ, per germline. V was pared by 1 base and J by 6 bases, with 12 bases of the junction left unmatched. The CDR3 runs 16 residues. The CDR3 sequence: CASSLSGRDRVDGYTF. CDR3 bases: TGCGCCAGCAGCTTGTCCGGACGAGACAGGGTGGATGGCTACACCTTC. The full variable domain, its missing parts supplied by reference TRBV5-1 and TRBJ1-2, is KAGVTQTPRYLIKTRGQQVTLSCSPISGHRSVSWYQQTPGQGLQFLFEYFSETQRNKGNFPGRFSGRQFSNSRSEMNVSTLELGDSALYLCASSLSGRDRVDGYTFGSGTRLTVV.

V gene TRBV2 combines with J gene TRBJ1-4; possibly TRBD1 for D (5 bases). The ends were cut back, 2 bases at V and 7 bases at J, with 11 bases in the middle. The germline CDR1 and CDR2 sequences are SNHLY and FYNNEI. CDR3 length: 14 residues. CDR3 sequence: CASSEMGGSEKLFF. DNA of the CDR3: TGTGCCAGCAGTGAAATGGGGGGATCTGAAAAACTGTTTTTT.

The CDR3 here is CASRDTGAAYEQYF. CDR3 DNA sequence: TGCGCCAGCCGGGATACAGGGGCGGCCTACGAGCAGTACTTC. The gene calls are TRBV10-2 and TRBJ2-7; TRBD1 matches at 7 bases. The trim removed 8 bases at V and 2 bases at J, leaving 9 bases unmatched. In germline, CDR1 is WSHSY, CDR2 SAAADI. This CDR3 has 14 residues.

The rearrangement joins TRBV6-5 to TRBJ1-1; 8 bases are a match to TRBD1. The CDR3 has 15 residues. Trimming took 5 bases from V and 2 from J; bases not matched to a gene: 7. Germline CDR1 and CDR2: MNHEY and SVGAGI. For the CDR3, the DNA is TGTGCCAGCAGTACCCTTGACAGGGGAAACACTGAAGCTTTCTTT. Protein sequence: CASSTLDRGNTEAFF.

The chain uses TRBV6-1 and TRBJ1-5; 8 nucleotides align to TRBD1. The CDR3 sequence is 16 residues long. Germline V lookup: CDR1 MNHNS, CDR2 SASEGT. The J segment lost 4 bases and the V segment lost 2 bases, leaving 7 bases of the junction unmatched. The CDR3 protein is CASSELQGVPNQPQHF. DNA for the CDR3: TGTGCCAGCAGTGAATTACAGGGGGTGCCTAATCAGCCCCAGCATTTT.

V and J are TRBV7-9 and TRBJ1-5; D may be TRBD1 (6 bases). CDR3 size: 13 residues. Looked up from germline, CDR1 is SEHNR and CDR2 is FQNEAQ (reference sequence). Trimming shortened V by 3 bases and J by 5 bases, and 8 bases separated the two germline ends. CDR3 DNA sequence: TGTGCCAGCAGCTTGACAGGAGATCAGCCCCAGCATTTT. Protein product: CASSLTGDQPQHF.

V usage is TRBV5-1 and J usage is TRBJ2-3; D perhaps matches TRBD1 (6 bases). The CDR3 runs to 12 residues. Per the germline V gene, CDR1 is SGHRS and CDR2 is YFSETQ. Trimming removed 4 bases from V and 4 bases from J, with 7 bases in between. CDR3 residues: CASSEGADTQYF. The CDR3 DNA is TGCGCCAGCAGCGAGGGGGCAGATACGCAGTATTTT.

The chain is built from TRBV18 and TRBJ1-1; D gene ambiguous. CDR1 and CDR2 (germline): KGHSH, LQKENI. Trimming took 0 bases from V and 0 from J, leaving 5 bases between them. This CDR3 spans 14 amino acids. This CDR3 reads CASSPPSVNTEAFF. For the CDR3, the DNA is TGTGCCAGCTCACCACCCTCAGTGAACACTGAAGCTTTCTTT.

J is TRBJ1-2 and V is TRBV5-1, with D tentatively TRBD1 (5 bases). Germline values: CDR1 SGHRS, CDR2 YFSETQ. The ends were cut back, 0 bases at V and 4 bases at J, with 13 bases in the middle. The CDR3 is 15 residues long. The CDR3 coding sequence is TGCGCCAGCAGCTTGGCTGGCAGGGAGGGCTATGGCTACACCTTC. This gives the protein CASSLAGREGYGYTF.

The chain links TRBV28 to TRBJ2-6; TRBD1 matches 11 bases. Germline V gives CDR1 MDHEN, CDR2 SYDVKM. The CDR3 runs to 22 residues. Losses at the gene ends were 5 bases for V and 3 bases for J; bases not matched to a gene: 21. The CDR3: CASSPEDRGLPFSGFGANVLTF. In DNA form, the CDR3 reads TGTGCCAGCAGTCCAGAGGACAGGGGGCTACCGTTTTCGGGGTTTGGGGCCAACGTCCTGACTTTC. Full variable domain (outside the CDR3, taken from reference TRBV28 and TRBJ2-6): DVKVTQSSRYLVKRTGEKVFLECVQDMDHENMFWYRQDPGLGLRLIYFSYDVKMKEKGDIPEGYSVSREKKERFSLILESASTNQTSMYLCASSPEDRGLPFSGFGANVLTFGAGSRLTVL.

This chain uses TRBV4-1 with TRBJ2-3; D ambiguous. V was cut by 1 base and J by 0 bases, with 14 bases left in between. The CDR3 runs to 17 residues. Looked up from germline, CDR1 is MGHRA and CDR2 is YSYEKL. The CDR3 spells CASSQVELESSTDTQYF. In DNA, the CDR3 is TGCGCCAGCAGCCAAGTGGAACTGGAGAGCAGCACAGATACGCAGTATTTT.

The chain has TRBV27 and TRBJ1-1; weak D call: TRBD1 (5 bases). Germline loops: CDR1 MNHEY, CDR2 SMNVEV (reference sequence). The V gene lost 6 bases and the J gene lost 0 bases, with 20 bases spanning the gap. The CDR3 sequence is 17 residues long. CDR3 loop: CASSRQGSWVMNTEAFF. Here the CDR3 DNA reads TGTGCCAGCAGCCGTCAGGGAAGTTGGGTGATGAACACTGAAGCTTTCTTT.